This T cell receptor beta chain was sequenced during a study of human T cells and chemical hapten exposure. Study results and caveats: The number of TCRs above 1 in 1000 frequency did not change after DPC sensitization. Versus controls, expanded TCRs had significantly more large CDR3 similarity clusters.

The time point is: pre-sensitization, week 0. The treatment denotes: therapeutic diphenylcyclopropenone sensitization with weekly scalp DPC. A few counts support this clonotype. Its specificity is not known. TCRdb re-called the RACE reads with MiXCR, one entry per CDR3 protein. The data contain around 180,000 distinct CDR3 sequences, just under 30% of them seen just once; the ten biggest clones take up approximately 3%. The V end lost 5 bases, the J end lost 6 bases, and 10 bases lay between the germline ends. Germline-derived CDR1 and CDR2 are MDHEN and SYDVKM. This CDR3 is 13 amino acids long. The sequenced sample was whole blood, obtained in connection with sensitization to the hapten diphenylcyclopropenone (DPC). The gene calls are TRBV28 and TRBJ2-2, with a possible D match to TRBD1 (6 bases). The source is a woman in her twenties or thirties with alopecia areata. Some clones in this sample may be carry-over from other donors' samples. The CDR3 is CASSIQGSGELFF. The CDR3, as DNA: TGTGCCAGCAGTATTCAGGGGTCCGGGGAGCTGTTTTTT.